This is a list of T cell receptor beta chains from one sample in a study of blood T cell repertoires in COVID-19. The method was immunoSEQ multiplex PCR; TCRdb's version includes in-frame clones alone and lacks a portion of them. The sample records approximately 170,000 clones, around four fifths being singletons. The sequenced sample consisted of peripheral blood. The origin of the receptors is an elderly woman with acute or convalescent COVID-19. Both conserved end residues are part of each CDR3. D genes are given only for firm matches. For some rows the clone size is stated as once, few or many, or as a class when expanded; others skip it.

>TRBJ1-1|TRBD1|TRBV18|-
TGTGCCAGCTCACCCGGACAGGGCGGGAACACTGAAGCTTTCTTT
CASSPGQGGNTEAFF
>TRBJ2-7|TRBD1|TRBV7-9|once
TGTGCCAGCAGCACGACAGGGACCGAGCAGTACTTC
CASSTTGTEQYF
>TRBJ1-3|-|TRBV6-5|-
TGTGCCAGCAGTTACTCAGGGGGTGAGAGAGACACCATATATTTT
CASSYSGGERDTIYF
>TRBJ1-5|TRBD1|TRBV10-3|-
TGTGCCATCAGTGCACAGGGGTTTGACGGCAATCAGCCCCAGCATTTT
CAISAQGFDGNQPQHF
>TRBJ1-3|TRBD1|TRBV15|-
TGTGCCACTACCAGACGACAGGGTACTCGGAGAAACACCATATATTTT
CATTRRQGTRRNTIYF
>TRBJ1-2|TRBD1|TRBV14|-
TGTGCCAGCAGCCCCCGGACAGGACCCTATGGCTACACCTTC
CASSPRTGPYGYTF
>TRBJ2-7|-|TRBV5-1|-
TGCGCCAGCAGCTTGGGAATGTCAACGAGCTCCTACGAGCAGTACTTC
CASSLGMSTSSYEQYF
>TRBJ2-1|-|TRBV2|-
TGTGCCAGCAGTGAAGGAGGGCCAAGGGAATCCTACAATGAGCAGTTCTTC
CASSEGGPRESYNEQFF
>TRBJ1-2|-|TRBV27|-
TGTGCCAGCAGTCTCCACAGCGGAGCTAACTATGGCTACACCTTC
CASSLHSGANYGYTF
>TRBJ2-2|TRBD1|TRBV6-6|-
TGTGCCAGCAGTCCCAGAAAGAGACAGGGGACCGGGGAGCTGTTTTTT
CASSPRKRQGTGELFF
>TRBJ2-1|TRBD1|TRBV2|-
TGTGCCAGCAGTGAACGGGCAGGGGGCCACAATGAGCAGTTCTTC
CASSERAGGHNEQFF
>TRBJ2-3|TRBD2|TRBV30|-
TGTGCCTGGAACCCCTACCTAGCGGGGAACACAGATACGCAGTATTTT
CAWNPYLAGNTDTQYF
>TRBJ2-5|-|TRBV5-8|-
TGTGCCAGCAGCTTGGATAGGGGGCAAGAGACCCAGTACTTC
CASSLDRGQETQYF
>TRBJ2-1|-|TRBV10-1|-
TGCGCCAGCAGTGACCGGGTATCGGGTGAGCAGTTCTTC
CASSDRVSGEQFF
>TRBJ1-6|-|TRBV4-2|-
TGTGCCAGCAGCCAAGACCCAGGGATTAACTCACCCCTCCACTTT
CASSQDPGINSPLHF
>TRBJ2-1|TRBD1|TRBV9|-
TGTGCCAGCAGCACCCGGGACAGGGGGGTGGATGAGCAGTTCTTC
CASSTRDRGVDEQFF
>TRBJ2-2|TRBD1|TRBV7-2|-
TGTGCCAGCAGCTCTAGGACAGGGGTACACCGGGGAGCTGTTTTT
CASSSRTGVHRGAVF
>TRBJ2-5|-|TRBV27|-
TGTGCCAGCAGAAATAAACAGGGCGAACAAGAGACCCAGTACTTC
CASRNKQGEQETQYF
>TRBJ2-3|TRBD1|TRBV5-6|-
TGTGCCAGCAGCATGGGACAGGGGATCACAGATACGCAGTATTTT
CASSMGQGITDTQYF
>TRBJ2-7|TRBD1|TRBV7-8|once
TGTGCCAGCAGCCCGGACAGGGTCGAGCAGTACTTC
CASSPDRVEQYF
>TRBJ2-5|TRBD1|TRBV5-4|-
TGTGCCAGCAGCTCCGGGACAGAGGAGACCCAGTACTTC
CASSSGTEETQYF
>TRBJ2-1|-|TRBV12-1|-
TGTGCCAGCAGCCGAAGCGTCAATGAGCAGTTCTTC
CASSRSVNEQFF
>TRBJ1-2|-|TRBV29-1|-
TGCAGCGTTAGAGATTTCGATGGCTACACCTTC
CSVRDFDGYTF
>TRBJ2-5|-|TRBV30|-
TGTGCCTGGAGTCGGAACAGCCAAGAGACCCAGTACTTC
CAWSRNSQETQYF
>TRBJ2-3|-|TRBV5-1|-
TGCGCCAGCAGCTTGAAAGGAGATGGGCAGTATTTT
CASSLKGDGQYF
>TRBJ1-6|-|TRBV19|-
TGTGCCAGTACCAGCGCGTCGACAGGAAATAATTCACCCCTCCACTTT
CASTSASTGNNSPLHF